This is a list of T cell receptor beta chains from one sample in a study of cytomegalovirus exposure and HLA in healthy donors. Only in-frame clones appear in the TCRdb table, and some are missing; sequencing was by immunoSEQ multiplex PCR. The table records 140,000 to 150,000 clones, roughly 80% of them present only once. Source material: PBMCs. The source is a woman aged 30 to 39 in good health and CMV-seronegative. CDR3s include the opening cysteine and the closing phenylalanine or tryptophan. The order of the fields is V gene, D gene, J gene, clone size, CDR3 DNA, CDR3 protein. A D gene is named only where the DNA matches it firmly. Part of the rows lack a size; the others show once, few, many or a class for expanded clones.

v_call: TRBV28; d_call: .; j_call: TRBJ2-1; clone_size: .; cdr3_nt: TGTGCCAGCAGTTTGTGGGGCAGCAATGAGCAGTTCTTC; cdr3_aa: CASSLWGSNEQFF
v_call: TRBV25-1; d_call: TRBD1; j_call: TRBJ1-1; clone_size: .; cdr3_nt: TGTGCCAGCAGGCGACAGGGAGGAACTGAAGCTTTCTTT; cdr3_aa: CASRRQGGTEAFF
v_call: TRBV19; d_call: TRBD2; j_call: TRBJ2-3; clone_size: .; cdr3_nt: TGTGCCAGTAGTCCCCTAGCGGGAGACCTGGGAGATACGCAGTATTTT; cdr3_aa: CASSPLAGDLGDTQYF
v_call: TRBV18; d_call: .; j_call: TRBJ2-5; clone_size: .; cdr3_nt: TGTGCCAGCTCACCTTATTTTAGCCTGTCGGAGACCCAGTACTTC; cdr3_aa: CASSPYFSLSETQYF
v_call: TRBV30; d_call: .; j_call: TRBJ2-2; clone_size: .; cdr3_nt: TGTGCCTGGAAGCGGAGGAGAAAGACCGGGGAGCTGTTTTTT; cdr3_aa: CAWKRRRKTGELFF
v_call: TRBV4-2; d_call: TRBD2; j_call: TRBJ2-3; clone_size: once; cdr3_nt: TGTGCCAGCAGCCCTCACATCCTAGGACTAGCGGGGGAATCTAGCACAGATACGCAGTATTTT; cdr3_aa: CASSPHILGLAGESSTDTQYF
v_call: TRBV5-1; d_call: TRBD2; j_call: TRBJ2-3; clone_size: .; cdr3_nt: TGCGCCAGCAGCTTGGTACTAGCGGCAGATACGCAGTATTTT; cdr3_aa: CASSLVLAADTQYF
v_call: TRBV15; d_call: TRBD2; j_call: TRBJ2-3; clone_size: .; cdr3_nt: TGTGCCACTAATACCGGGAGGTCGACAGATACGCAGTATTTT; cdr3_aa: CATNTGRSTDTQYF
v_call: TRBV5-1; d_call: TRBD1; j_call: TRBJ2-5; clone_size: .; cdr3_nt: TGCGCCAGCAGCCCCCTCCGGGACAGGGTGGGAGAGACCCAGTACTTC; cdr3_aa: CASSPLRDRVGETQYF
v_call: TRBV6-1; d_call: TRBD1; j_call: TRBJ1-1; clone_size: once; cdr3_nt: TGTGCCAGCAGCGACAGGGGGAGGACTGAAGCTTTCTTT; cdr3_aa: CASSDRGRTEAFF
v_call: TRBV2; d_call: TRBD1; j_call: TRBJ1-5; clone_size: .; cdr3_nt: TGTGCCAGCAGCTCACAGGGGGCGAGTCAGCCCCAGCATTTT; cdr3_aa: CASSSQGASQPQHF